This T cell receptor (beta chain) was identified during a study of Ad26.COV2.S vaccination and SARS-CoV-2 variants. A remark on this clone: As yet, its antigen is unknown.

The sample's treatment: some 20 received Ad26.COV2.S at low or high dose, single or two shots; 5 received placebo; per-sample allocation not given. Specimens were obtained on day 63 following the first vaccine or placebo injection. Donation was by an adult aged 18-55 years who was in Boston. Vaccine was an Ad26 vector expressing Wuhan-strain SARS-CoV-2 spike. Using immunoSEQ multiplex PCR, the repertoire was profiled, and TCRdb retains in-frame clones only, with some absent. The sample includes about 350,000 clones, about 88% of them seen just once. General study points: Substantial breadth in spike-specific CD8+ and CD4+ T cell responses was reportedly seen after vaccination. Vaccine and placebo recipients had comparable breadth of non-spike TCRs.

Sequencing used peripheral blood, obtained in a trial of Ad26.COV2.S vaccine versus placebo. This TCR was recovered from a person aged 18-65 years who received the Ad26.COV2.S COVID-19 vaccine or a placebo.

Written as DNA, the CDR3 is TGCGCCAGCAGCTTGGGACAGGACCTTGAAGCTTTCTTT. This codes for CASSLGQDLEAFF. The V call is TRBV5-1, the J call TRBJ1-1; D possibly corresponds to TRBD1 (6 bases). Germline V gene data show CDR1 as SGHRS and CDR2 as YFSETQ. Trimming took 0 bases from V and 7 from J, leaving 10 bases between them. This CDR3 is 13 amino acids long.